This T cell receptor (beta chain) originates from a study of control samples from healthy donors and cancer patients. The CDR3 contains 13 residues. V lost 10 bases to trimming and J lost 0 bases, with 12 bases between them. Germline V gives CDR1 LNHDA, CDR2 SQIVND (reference sequence). Clones were read by immunoSEQ multiplex PCR, and TCRdb kept only the in-frame ones, dropping some. The table has tens of thousands of clones, approximately 87% seen once. The sequence was collected from a man aged 55 to 70 in good health. This chain connects TRBV19 to TRBJ1-1; D is unclear. The sequencing sample was made of blood. This CDR3 is CATLARLNTEAFF. The CDR3 nucleotides are TGTGCCACCCTCGCCCGATTGAACACTGAAGCTTTCTTT.